This T cell receptor beta chain was captured in a study of blood T cell repertoires in COVID-19. Study information: Whether acute or convalescent, the COVID-19 samples came from the United States, Italy and Spain. T cells, B-cell-depleted T cells, or PBMCs supplied cDNA or gDNA.

The CDR3 sequence is 14 residues long. Trimming took 4 bases from V and 0 from J, leaving 9 bases between them. The V gene's germline CDR1 is KGHSH and CDR2 LQKENI. Methods used by the authors: For nucleated cells, counts were estimated from reference gene primer amplification. Clones were read by immunoSEQ multiplex PCR, and TCRdb kept only the in-frame ones, dropping some. That table supplies the V and J calls and clone size; D and trimming were determined from the DNA. The repertoire holds 75,000 to 90,000 clones, 86% seen once, with around 5.3% in the top ten. The origin of this receptor is a man aged 50-60 years with active or convalescent COVID-19. Specimen: peripheral blood. The chain uses TRBV18 and TRBJ2-5; weak D call: TRBD2 (6 bases). The CDR3 DNA reads TGTGCCAGCTCACAACGGGGGAACCAAGAGACCCAGTACTTC. Amino acid sequence: CASSQRGNQETQYF.